Sequencing of this TCR beta chain was carried out in a study of cytomegalovirus exposure and HLA in healthy donors (dated 2017 in TCRdb). For the wider study: An earlier analysis of roughly 500 of the donors reported 276 Gb of sequence data and approximately 110 million unique TCR beta sequences from 150 million to 200 million T cells. Besides the first cohort of about 730 subjects, a separate validation cohort made up of around 120 different subjects was used. In a later genetic analysis, genome-wide SNP genotypes for about three fifths of the 666 donors were used, and that subset was treated as a discovery cohort. To predict cytomegalovirus infection status, the study combined high-throughput TCR immunosequencing, statistical association of individual TCRs with disease status, and machine learning. In an earlier analysis of 587 of the donors, high-throughput TCR beta sequencing was used to judge whether each TCR beta V gene segment behaved as functional or pseudogenic. Typing coverage differed by locus: A, B, C, DRB1 and DQB1 were typed in about 629-640 donors, DQA1 in approximately 520, DPA1 in 600 to 610, and DPB1 in 450 to 480. Donor age, sex, ethnicity and CMV serostatus were compiled together with the repertoire data. The later analysis used no new phenotypic data to find candidate immune exposures, relying instead on TCR beta sequences and their occurrence across donors. About 280 gigabases of sequencing data and tens of millions of unique TCR sequences were included in an early release covering under 650 HLA-typed donors. Using immunosequencing, the study profiled T cell repertoires from about 610 subjects and related those repertoires to cytomegalovirus serostatus. HLA typing covered class I and class II loci at four-digit resolution. Among a few hundred genotyped donors of the cohort, an average of approximately 230,000 unique TCR beta nucleotide sequences were sequenced per donor, around 18% of them non-productive. The study was designed to test whether signatures of past pathogen exposure could be identified by cataloging public T cell receptors. Four to six DR-DQ haplotypes were handled as single units for association and clustering, since linkage in the cohort was strong. Among the roughly 370 genotyped donors, approximately 82% belonged to the genetic ancestry cluster associated with self-reported Caucasian donors. All discovery cohort repertoires had been generated using a single sequencing platform. To study patterns of TCR occurrence, a later analysis re-analyzed previously published TCR beta repertoires from 600 to 750 donors and added high-resolution HLA genotyping. The paper's findings and limits, for the study overall: In a later analysis, several top co-occurrence clusters were reported to appear linked to parvovirus B19, influenza, CMV and Epstein-Barr virus. The cohort was sequenced for TCR beta chains only, and without alpha or paired-chain data the features that could be detected were limited. A few of the identified cytomegalovirus-associated TCR beta chains were confirmed in vitro to be specific for cytomegalovirus antigens. V-gene and J-gene trimming of TCR beta chains was associated with a missense DCLRE1C variant in a later genetic analysis, and the association was replicated in an independent cohort. The study gave a list of about 170 TCR beta chains associated with cytomegalovirus. According to a later genetic analysis, donors in an Asian-associated ancestry cluster had fewer N-insertions in productive TCRs than the roughly 660-donor mean. The authors suggested that the approach could potentially be extended to other disease states and immunological phenotypes. According to a later analysis, most CMV-associated TCR beta chains appeared to be HLA-restricted, and the HLA associations seemed to be driven largely by CMV exposure. In a later analysis, HLA-associated TCR beta chains were found to be more clonally expanded and to have lower generation probabilities than equally common non-associated chains. Across donors, most TCR sequences were observed very rarely, whereas some public TCRs were present in many individuals. Cytomegalovirus status was reported to be diagnosed by the classifier with high specificity and sensitivity in both the original and validation cohorts. The 87-base-pair reads could not distinguish some IMGT-functional V segments, including TRBV6-2 and TRBV6-3, so those segments were excluded. Sequencing depth was assumed to be roughly uniform across donors in the presence/absence analyses, though that assumption may not hold. Strong co-occurrence of HLA alleles, especially DR and DQ, made assigning TCR associations to individual alleles difficult. An earlier analysis of approximately 500 of the donors showed that most TCR beta V segments appeared in productive rearrangements either about 87% or about 30% of the time, which broadly matched IMGT annotations. In a later analysis, TCR association rates were found to vary across HLA loci, with the most associated TCRs seen for DRB1 alleles and the fewest for HLA-C alleles. Fewer than 20 rarely observed V segments, including chromosome 9 orphons, were excluded from the earlier analysis of approximately 600 of the donors because counts were too low. In a later analysis, some 17,000 TCR beta sequences were associated with specific HLA alleles at a false discovery rate of 0.05. The sequencing pipeline was judged likely to have produced a cluster of highly shared sequence variants as a technical artifact. Because HLA typing was missing for some donors at each locus, association tests included only the typed subset. A further reported finding was that TCR beta sequences accurately predicted the HLA-A and HLA-B alleles for most subjects in the first cohort. Immune exposure information for the cohort was limited to CMV serostatus. Linkage disequilibrium might explain the correlated functional status among segregating V segments, but an unknown experimental factor could not be ruled out.

As for this clone: Its recognized antigen is unknown.

The library came from the immunoSEQ multiplex PCR assay. A mixture of 60 forward primers for TCR Vbeta segments and 13 reverse primers for TCR Jbeta segments was used in the multiplex PCR. The CDR3 region of rearranged TCR beta genes was amplified from genomic DNA by a multiplex PCR assay. On the Illumina HiSeq System, the amplified TCR beta libraries were sequenced as 87-base-pair reads. In the authors' own workflow: Across the 666 repertoires, a later analysis counted 80 million or so unique TCR beta chains, roughly 11 million of which were shared by at least two donors. To remove PCR and sequencing errors, raw reads were error-corrected and collapsed into unique sequences using a nearest-neighbor algorithm that merged closely related sequences. V, D and J gene segments were assigned by aligning CDR3 sequences to IMGT reference sequences. Each retained sequence needed at least a six-nucleotide match to both a V gene segment and a J gene segment. A rearrangement was called productive if the CDR3 had no stop codons and remained in frame with V and J, and every other rearrangement was called non-productive. CDR3 was defined according to IMGT convention as the region running from the second conserved V-encoded cysteine to the conserved J-encoded phenylalanine. The earlier analysis of about 570 of the donors excluded any sequence lacking an unambiguous match to a single V gene segment. An earlier analysis of 500 to 600 of the donors classified V segments as functional when productive rearrangements were above 56.7% and as segregating when the standard deviation between donors was above 5%. A statistical classification framework was built for diagnosing cytomegalovirus status from the catalog of TCR beta chain sequences. V and J gene assignment, in a later analysis, came from comparing TCR nucleotide sequences with IMGT/GENE-DB human TR gene sequences. In a later analysis, CDR3 sequences and most-parsimonious VDJ recombination scenarios were assigned using the TCRdist pipeline. In a later analysis, each TCR beta chain was defined by its CDR3 amino acid sequence together with its V-gene family, and reads without a unique V-gene family were excluded. A later analysis removed roughly 590 highly shared, low-generation-probability nucleotide sequences to deal with suspected cross-contamination and a sequencing artifact. In a later analysis, a clonal expansion index for each public chain was calculated from normalized within-repertoire ranks of inferred template counts. In a later analysis, generation probabilities were computed using a VDJ recombination model fitted to out-of-frame rearrangements, and the results were checked against IGoR. Hypergeometric tests were used in a later analysis to score TCR-TCR, TCR-HLA and TCR-CMV co-occurrence, with a repertoire-size bias correction applied to the TCR pairs. To estimate false discovery rates, a later analysis permuted the HLA or CMV assignments 20 times. A later analysis grouped co-occurring TCRs with DBSCAN, adding TCRdist sequence similarity when clustering within HLA-allele-positive subsets. For co-occurrence clustering, repertoires with fewer than 30,000 or more than 120,000 public chains were excluded, along with roughly 5 repertoires with anomalous nucleotide sharing. Imported from immuneACCESS, the table was reduced by TCRdb to in-frame sequences with V and J called. These copies leave out some clones; in studies compared against another copy, an unresolved V gene accounts for under half, and the cause of the remainder is not known. The DNA gave D and trimming, while V, J and clone size come from that table. This sample's listing comprises 90,000 to 100,000 clones. The ten largest clones add up to under 4.5% of the sample.

Measured from the cysteine to the phenylalanine, the CDR3 is 12 residues long. The retained sequence is limited to the CDR3, 36 bases, with the frame set at the first base. Here V drops 10 bases and J drops 9 bases, and the junction holds 10 bases not matched to any gene. CDR1 and CDR2 were assigned from the germline V gene as MDHEN and SYDVKM. The cohort consisted of 666 healthy bone marrow donors. At the time of sampling, all cohort members were nominally healthy, though unrecorded immune exposures were likely present. The donor tested CMV seronegative and was one of the 352 seronegative cohort members. Each donor provided a peripheral blood sample, and peripheral blood mononuclear cells were used for TCR beta sequencing. The Qiagen DNeasy Blood Extraction Kit was used to extract genomic DNA from the blood cell samples.

The chain was built from TRBV28 and TRBJ1-2, and TRBD1 matches 8 of the central bases. The TCR originated in a woman aged 25 to 39 in good health and CMV-seronegative. Sequenced sample: PBMCs. The CDR3 corresponds to CATVTGALSYTF. The sequenced DNA: TGTGCCACCGTGACAGGGGCCTTGAGCTACACCTTC.